Presented here are 4 T cell receptor beta chains from one specimen sequenced in a study of T-cell memory formation after mild COVID-19. Using its own MiXCR run on the 5' RACE reads, TCRdb lists one record per CDR3 protein. The repertoire holds 150,000 to 200,000 distinct CDR3 sequences, with around 10% as singletons. The sequencing sample was made of PBMCs or a T cell subset sorted from them (not recorded which). The receptors were gathered from a man aged 18 to 30 who had mild COVID-19 (a few samples of this study predate the infection). Cell type and time point are not known.

This clonotype has at least ten counts. V is TRBV7-3 and J is TRBJ2-1; D is perhaps TRBD1 or TRBD2 (5 bases each). This CDR3 contains 13 residues. Germline loops: CDR1 SGHTA, CDR2 FQGTGA. V was trimmed by 4 bases and J by 9 bases, leaving 13 bases between them. In DNA form, the CDR3 reads TGTGCCAGCAGCTGGACTGGGACCGGTGAGCAGTTCTTC. The encoded protein is CASSWTGTGEQFF. Complete variable domain (other parts from reference TRBV7-3 and TRBJ2-1): GAGVSQTPSNKVTEKGKYVELRCDPISGHTALYWYRQSLGQGPEFLIYFQGTGAADDSGLPNDRFFAVRPEGSVSTLKIQRTERGDSAVYLCASSWTGTGEQFFGPGTRLTVL.

This clonotype was seen only a few times. The chain combines TRBV11-3 with TRBJ2-1, with TRBD2 as a possible D gene (5 bases). The length of the CDR3 is 14 residues. V shed 5 bases and J shed 5 bases, with 13 bases lying between them. Germline CDR1 SGHNT, CDR2 YENEEA. The CDR3 sequence: CASSRDGVDNEQFF. The CDR3 DNA follows: TGTGCCAGCAGCCGAGACGGGGTAGACAATGAGCAGTTCTTC. Drawing the rest from reference TRBV11-3 and TRBJ2-1, the complete variable domain is EAGVVQSPRYKIIEKKQPVAFWCNPISGHNTLYWYLQNLGQGPELLIRYENEEAVDDSQLPKDRFSAERLKGVDSTLKIQPAELGDSAVYLCASSRDGVDNEQFFGPGTRLTVL.

V and J are TRBV5-1 and TRBJ2-1; possible D gene TRBD2, 5 bases. The CDR3 has 14 residues. Per the germline V gene, CDR1 is SGHRS and CDR2 is YFSETQ. V gave up 0 bases and J gave up 6 bases, with 10 bases separating them. The CDR3 region is CASSLGGPGNEQFF. The CDR3 DNA sequence: TGCGCCAGCAGCTTGGGCGGGCCCGGCAATGAGCAGTTCTTC.

This clonotype was picked up a small number of times. This chain links TRBV7-8 with TRBJ1-1; D possibly corresponds to TRBD1 (5 bases). V lost 0 bases, J lost 0 bases, and 14 bases lay in between. From germline, CDR1 is SGHVS and CDR2 FQNEAQ. The CDR3 is 17 residues long. The CDR3 protein is CASSLAGALGLNTEAFF. CDR3 bases: TGTGCCAGCAGCTTAGCAGGGGCGCTTGGGTTGAACACTGAAGCTTTCTTT. Full variable domain (remainder filled in from reference TRBV7-8 and TRBJ1-1): GAGVSQSPRYKVAKRGQDVALRCDPISGHVSLFWYQQALGQGPEFLTYFQNEAQLDKSGLPSDRFFAERPEGSVSTLKIQRTQQEDSAVYLCASSLAGALGLNTEAFFGQGTRLTVV.